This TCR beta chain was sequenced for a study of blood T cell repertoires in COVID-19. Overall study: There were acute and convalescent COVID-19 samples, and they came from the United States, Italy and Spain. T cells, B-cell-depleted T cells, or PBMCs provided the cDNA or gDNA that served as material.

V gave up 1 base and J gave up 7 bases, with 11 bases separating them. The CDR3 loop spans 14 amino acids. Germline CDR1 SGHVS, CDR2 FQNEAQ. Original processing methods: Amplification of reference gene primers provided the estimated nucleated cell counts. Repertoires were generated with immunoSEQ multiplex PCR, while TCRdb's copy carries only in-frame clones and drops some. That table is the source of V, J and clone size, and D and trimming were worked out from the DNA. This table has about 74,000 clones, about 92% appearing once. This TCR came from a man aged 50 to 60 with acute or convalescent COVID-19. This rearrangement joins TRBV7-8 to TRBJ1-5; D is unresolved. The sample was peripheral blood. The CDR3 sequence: CASSLVGGRQPQHF. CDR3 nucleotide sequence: TGTGCCAGCAGCTTAGTTGGAGGGAGACAGCCCCAGCATTTT.